The rows below give T cell receptor beta chains drawn from one sample of a study of shared clonotypes between healthy human individuals. Assay used: immunoSEQ multiplex PCR; TCRdb lists only in-frame clones, some missing. This sample has some 1 million clones, with about 75% found just once. Material: memory CD4+ T cells sorted from blood. All receptors derive from a man between 18 and 29 years old in good health. Both conserved end residues are part of each CDR3. Fields, in order: J gene, D gene, V gene, clone size, CDR3 DNA, CDR3 protein. The D gene is left open where the match is weak. Clone size is given for some rows only: seen once, a few or many times, or a class if the clone is expanded.

J gene: TRBJ2-7
D gene: NA
V gene: TRBV5-1
clone size: NA
CDR3 DNA: TGCGCCAGCAGCTTAAGGGGAGGGGGCGGATACGAGCAGTACTTC
CDR3 protein: CASSLRGGGGYEQYF

J gene: TRBJ1-3
D gene: NA
V gene: TRBV11-2
clone size: NA
CDR3 DNA: TGTGCCAGCAGCTCCAACGGAAACACCATATATTTT
CDR3 protein: CASSSNGNTIYF

J gene: TRBJ2-1
D gene: TRBD1
V gene: TRBV7-3
clone size: NA
CDR3 DNA: TGTGCCAGCAGCTACGAGGGGGCCCCGGCCAATGAGCAGTTCTTC
CDR3 protein: CASSYEGAPANEQFF

J gene: TRBJ2-7
D gene: NA
V gene: TRBV27
clone size: NA
CDR3 DNA: TGTGCCAGCAGCCCCCGGGGGAGCTACGAGCAGTACTTC
CDR3 protein: CASSPRGSYEQYF

J gene: TRBJ1-2
D gene: NA
V gene: TRBV28
clone size: NA
CDR3 DNA: TGTGCCAGCAGTACAAGGACTACCGGGACAAGGGGCTACACCTTC
CDR3 protein: CASSTRTTGTRGYTF

J gene: TRBJ2-1
D gene: NA
V gene: TRBV6-5
clone size: NA
CDR3 DNA: TGTGCCAGCAGCCCGACCCGTAATGAGCAGTTCTTC
CDR3 protein: CASSPTRNEQFF

J gene: TRBJ1-3
D gene: NA
V gene: TRBV21-1
clone size: NA
CDR3 DNA: TGTGCCAGCAGCACACCGAATAGGGAGGCGGGAAACACCATATATTTT
CDR3 protein: CASSTPNREAGNTIYF

J gene: TRBJ1-6
D gene: TRBD1
V gene: TRBV28
clone size: many
CDR3 DNA: TGTGCCAGCAGTTTACTAAGCCCCAGGGACAGTAATTCACCCCTCCACTTT
CDR3 protein: CASSLLSPRDSNSPLHF

J gene: TRBJ2-7
D gene: NA
V gene: TRBV1
clone size: NA
CDR3 DNA: TGCACCAGCACACAAAGGCTCAGAGGACTGATAGCCTACGAGCAGTACTTC
CDR3 protein: CTSTQRLRGLIAYEQYF

J gene: TRBJ2-7
D gene: NA
V gene: TRBV6-1
clone size: NA
CDR3 DNA: TGTGCCAGCAGTGAACCAGGTACAGCCTACGAGCAGTACTTC
CDR3 protein: CASSEPGTAYEQYF

J gene: TRBJ1-3
D gene: TRBD1
V gene: TRBV11-2
clone size: NA
CDR3 DNA: TGTGCCAGCAGTCTAGACAGGGTACAATCTGGAAACACCATATATTTT
CDR3 protein: CASSLDRVQSGNTIYF

J gene: TRBJ1-1
D gene: NA
V gene: TRBV5-1
clone size: NA
CDR3 DNA: TGCGCCAGCAGCTTCGACAGCTACGCTGATGCTTTCTTT
CDR3 protein: CASSFDSYADAFF

J gene: TRBJ1-6
D gene: NA
V gene: TRBV6-1
clone size: NA
CDR3 DNA: TGTGCCAGCAGTGGGACTGGAGGGAATTCACCCCTCCACTTT
CDR3 protein: CASSGTGGNSPLHF

J gene: TRBJ2-3
D gene: NA
V gene: TRBV4-3
clone size: NA
CDR3 DNA: TGCGCCAGCAGCCGCGGGGCGTCCGTTAGCACAGATACGCAGTATTTT
CDR3 protein: CASSRGASVSTDTQYF

J gene: TRBJ1-1
D gene: NA
V gene: TRBV7-9
clone size: few
CDR3 DNA: TGTGCCAGCAGCTTAAGGGGACAGAACACTGAAGCTTTCTTT
CDR3 protein: CASSLRGQNTEAFF

J gene: TRBJ2-4
D gene: NA
V gene: TRBV5-6
clone size: NA
CDR3 DNA: TGTGCCAGCAGCTTGGACAGAAGTCTAAACATTCAGTACTTC
CDR3 protein: CASSLDRSLNIQYF

J gene: TRBJ2-1
D gene: TRBD2
V gene: TRBV4-3
clone size: NA
CDR3 DNA: TGCGCCAGCAGCCAAGACCCCGAGGGAGGGCGTCAGAATGAGCAGTTCTTC
CDR3 protein: CASSQDPEGGRQNEQFF

J gene: TRBJ1-4
D gene: NA
V gene: TRBV4-1
clone size: NA
CDR3 DNA: TGCGCCAGCACCAGGACGGATGCCGGAACCGAAAAACTGTTTTTT
CDR3 protein: CASTRTDAGTEKLFF

J gene: TRBJ1-2
D gene: NA
V gene: TRBV5-5
clone size: NA
CDR3 DNA: TGTGCCAGCAGCTTAAGGGAAGCCCTTAGGACCAGCTACACCTTC
CDR3 protein: CASSLREALRTSYTF

J gene: TRBJ2-3
D gene: TRBD2
V gene: TRBV11-2
clone size: NA
CDR3 DNA: TGTGCCAGCAGCTTCCTAGCGGGAACAGATACGCAGTATTTT
CDR3 protein: CASSFLAGTDTQYF

J gene: TRBJ1-2
D gene: NA
V gene: TRBV28
clone size: NA
CDR3 DNA: TGTGCCACCCGTGGGGGGGGTGTCTATGGCTACACCTTC
CDR3 protein: CATRGGGVYGYTF

J gene: TRBJ2-7
D gene: NA
V gene: TRBV10-3
clone size: NA
CDR3 DNA: TGTGCCATCAGTACAGGCAGGTCGATCGAGCAGTACTTC
CDR3 protein: CAISTGRSIEQYF

J gene: TRBJ1-5
D gene: TRBD1
V gene: TRBV7-2
clone size: NA
CDR3 DNA: TGTGCCAGCAGCTTATCAGGGGGCGATGGTCAGCCCCAGCATTTT
CDR3 protein: CASSLSGGDGQPQHF

J gene: TRBJ1-1
D gene: TRBD1
V gene: TRBV6-5
clone size: few
CDR3 DNA: TGTGCCAGCAGTTACCGGACAGGGAACACTGAAGCTTTCTTT
CDR3 protein: CASSYRTGNTEAFF

J gene: TRBJ2-5
D gene: TRBD2
V gene: TRBV6-5
clone size: NA
CDR3 DNA: TGTGCCAGCAGCCCCGGCGGCGGGAGGGCTGAGACCCAGTACTTC
CDR3 protein: CASSPGGGRAETQYF

J gene: TRBJ1-5
D gene: TRBD1
V gene: TRBV19
clone size: NA
CDR3 DNA: TGTGCCAGTATTGAGACAGGGACGAATCAGCCCCAGCATTTT
CDR3 protein: CASIETGTNQPQHF

J gene: TRBJ2-5
D gene: TRBD2
V gene: TRBV5-6
clone size: NA
CDR3 DNA: TGTGCCAGCAGCAGCGGGATTCAAGAGACCCAGTACTTC
CDR3 protein: CASSSGIQETQYF

J gene: TRBJ1-2
D gene: TRBD1
V gene: TRBV28
clone size: NA
CDR3 DNA: TGTGCCAGCAGCCCCCCAGTCCCGGGACAGGGGTATGGCTACACCTTC
CDR3 protein: CASSPPVPGQGYGYTF

J gene: TRBJ2-4
D gene: NA
V gene: TRBV9
clone size: NA
CDR3 DNA: TGTGCCAGCAGCACCCAGACAGGTTCGCCAAACATTCAGTACTTC
CDR3 protein: CASSTQTGSPNIQYF

J gene: TRBJ2-7
D gene: NA
V gene: TRBV12-1
clone size: NA
CDR3 DNA: TGTGCCAGCAGCTTTGTGGCCGATCACCTGAGCTCCTACGAGCAGTACTTC
CDR3 protein: CASSFVADHLSSYEQYF

J gene: TRBJ1-2
D gene: NA
V gene: TRBV30
clone size: NA
CDR3 DNA: TGTGCCTGGACGCGGGACATATCCCTAATCTATGGCTACACCTTC
CDR3 protein: CAWTRDISLIYGYTF

J gene: TRBJ2-1
D gene: TRBD1
V gene: TRBV7-3
clone size: NA
CDR3 DNA: TGTGCCAGCAGCTCCGGGACAGGGTACAATGAGCAGTTCTTC
CDR3 protein: CASSSGTGYNEQFF

J gene: TRBJ2-1
D gene: TRBD2
V gene: TRBV10-3
clone size: NA
CDR3 DNA: TGTGCCATCAGTCTTGCCGGGACTACTGTTTACAATGAGCAGTTCTTC
CDR3 protein: CAISLAGTTVYNEQFF

J gene: TRBJ1-1
D gene: TRBD1
V gene: TRBV19
clone size: NA
CDR3 DNA: TGTGCCAGTAGGAGGGACAGGGGGCAGAACACTGAAGCTTTCTTT
CDR3 protein: CASRRDRGQNTEAFF

J gene: TRBJ2-1
D gene: NA
V gene: TRBV7-3
clone size: NA
CDR3 DNA: TGTGCCAGCAGCTCCTCCAGGGAAAATGAGCAGTTCTTC
CDR3 protein: CASSSSRENEQFF

J gene: TRBJ1-2
D gene: NA
V gene: TRBV2
clone size: NA
CDR3 DNA: TGTGCCAGCAGTGAAGTCAGCGACTATGGCTACACCTTC
CDR3 protein: CASSEVSDYGYTF

J gene: TRBJ2-1
D gene: NA
V gene: TRBV10-2
clone size: NA
CDR3 DNA: TGCGCCAGCAGTGACTCGAAGACAGCCGATACAGAGCAGTTCTTC
CDR3 protein: CASSDSKTADTEQFF

J gene: TRBJ1-1
D gene: TRBD1
V gene: TRBV6-6
clone size: NA
CDR3 DNA: TGTGCCAGCACCGGGACAGCGAACACTGAAGCTTTCTTT
CDR3 protein: CASTGTANTEAFF

J gene: TRBJ2-3
D gene: NA
V gene: TRBV25-1
clone size: NA
CDR3 DNA: TGTGCCAGCAGTGATGGTATCGCGGGTTTTGCAGATACGCAGTATTTT
CDR3 protein: CASSDGIAGFADTQYF

J gene: TRBJ2-3
D gene: NA
V gene: TRBV5-4
clone size: NA
CDR3 DNA: TGTGCCAGCAGCTTCGTTACGCAGTATTTT
CDR3 protein: CASSFVTQYF

J gene: TRBJ2-1
D gene: TRBD1
V gene: TRBV5-5
clone size: NA
CDR3 DNA: TGTGCCAGCAGCTTGGCCCGGGACAGGGTCTACAATGAGCAGTTCTTC
CDR3 protein: CASSLARDRVYNEQFF

J gene: TRBJ2-1
D gene: NA
V gene: TRBV6-1
clone size: once
CDR3 DNA: TGTGCCAGCAGTCCCCAGGGAGATGAGCAGTTCTTC
CDR3 protein: CASSPQGDEQFF

J gene: TRBJ1-1
D gene: NA
V gene: TRBV29-1
clone size: few
CDR3 DNA: TGCAGCGTTGCCCCTCAGGGAGGAAAAACTGAAGCTTTCTTT
CDR3 protein: CSVAPQGGKTEAFF

J gene: TRBJ1-1
D gene: NA
V gene: TRBV6-1
clone size: NA
CDR3 DNA: TGTGCCAGCAGTGAAGTTAATCGTGAAGCTTTCTTT
CDR3 protein: CASSEVNREAFF

J gene: TRBJ2-1
D gene: NA
V gene: TRBV5-6
clone size: NA
CDR3 DNA: TGTGCCAGCAGCTTTGGTCTCGGCTTCCTCCAGGAGCAGTTCTTC
CDR3 protein: CASSFGLGFLQEQFF

J gene: TRBJ1-1
D gene: TRBD1
V gene: TRBV10-3
clone size: NA
CDR3 DNA: TGTGCCATCAGCGGGACAGGGGGCACGAACACTGAAGCTTTCTTT
CDR3 protein: CAISGTGGTNTEAFF

J gene: TRBJ2-3
D gene: TRBD2
V gene: TRBV2
clone size: NA
CDR3 DNA: TGTGCCAGCAGTTTATTAGCGGGGGGCCTAGATACGCAGTATTTT
CDR3 protein: CASSLLAGGLDTQYF

J gene: TRBJ2-1
D gene: NA
V gene: TRBV5-1
clone size: NA
CDR3 DNA: TGCGCCAGCAGACCCCAGGATTACAATGAGCAGTTCTTC
CDR3 protein: CASRPQDYNEQFF

J gene: TRBJ2-3
D gene: TRBD2
V gene: TRBV19
clone size: NA
CDR3 DNA: TGTGCCAGTAGTACCGGACTAGCAGGCACAGATACGCAGTATTTT
CDR3 protein: CASSTGLAGTDTQYF